One and the same sample provided the 15 T cell receptor beta chains below, sequenced in a study of blood T cell repertoires in COVID-19. Libraries were prepared by immunoSEQ multiplex PCR; TCRdb keeps only in-frame clonotypes and omits some of them. The table records some 100,000 clones, approximately 86% of them present only once. The specimen sequenced was PBMCs or T cells enriched from blood (not recorded which). The receptors were sampled from a woman aged 45-60 years who had recovered from COVID-19.

The chain is built from TRBV5-4 and TRBJ1-2; D remains ambiguous. Trimming cost V 3 bases and J 4 bases, with 13 bases left between them. From germline, CDR1 is SGHNT and CDR2 YYREEE (reference sequence). The CDR3 runs 14 residues. Here the CDR3 DNA reads TGTGCCAGCAGCTCAAGTAGAGGGTTCTATGGCTACACCTTC. This encodes CASSSSRGFYGYTF.

This chain connects TRBV30 to TRBJ2-3, with a weak D call TRBD2 (6 bases). The CDR3 contains 13 residues. Trimming removed 4 bases from V and 4 bases from J, with 12 bases in between. Germline V gene sequence: CDR1 GTSNPN, CDR2 SVGIG (reference sequence). The CDR3 loop reads CAWTDGSPDTQYF. CDR3 coding DNA: TGTGCCTGGACGGACGGGAGCCCAGATACGCAGTATTTT.

The chain employs TRBV19 and TRBJ2-4, with D possibly matching TRBD1 (5 bases). Germline CDR1 LNHDA, CDR2 SQIVND (reference sequence). The CDR3 has 16 residues. V lost 4 bases and J lost 0, with 13 bases in between. The CDR3 loop reads CASSKNRPLAKNIQYF. As DNA, the CDR3 is TGTGCCAGTAGTAAAAACAGGCCGCTAGCCAAAAACATTCAGTACTTC. Variable domain in full (rest from reference TRBV19 and TRBJ2-4): DGGITQSPKYLFRKEGQNVTLSCEQNLNHDAMYWYRQDPGQGLRLIYYSQIVNDFQKGDIAEGYSVSREKKESFPLTVTSAQKNPTAFYLCASSKNRPLAKNIQYFGAGTRLSVL.

The chain has TRBV19 and TRBJ1-3; no reliable D call. Germline CDR1 LNHDA, CDR2 SQIVND (reference sequence). The CDR3 is 12 amino acids. Trimming cost V 3 bases and J 4 bases, with 4 bases left between them. For the CDR3, the DNA is TGTGCCAGTAGTATCCGGGGAAACACCATATATTTT. Translation: CASSIRGNTIYF.

The chain employs TRBV28 and TRBJ1-6; D remains ambiguous. Germline CDR1 is MDHEN and CDR2 is SYDVKM. Deletions cut 4 bases from V and 10 bases from J, with 8 bases between. This CDR3 has 12 amino acids. The CDR3 bases are TGTGCCAGCAGTTCCGTGTCCTCACCCCTCCACTTT. Translated, it gives CASSSVSSPLHF.

The gene calls are TRBV30 and TRBJ2-2; 8 positions agree with TRBD1. The CDR3 runs to 15 residues. Looked up from germline, CDR1 is GTSNPN and CDR2 is SVGIG (reference sequence). The J segment lost 5 bases and the V segment lost 2 bases, leaving 7 bases of the junction unmatched. The CDR3 protein is CAWSFRDRRTGELFF. The DNA of the CDR3 is TGTGCCTGGAGTTTCCGGGACAGGAGGACCGGGGAGCTGTTTTTT.

The chain couples TRBV9 to TRBJ2-5; no reliable D call. Trimming took 4 bases from V and 1 from J, leaving 14 bases between them. In germline, CDR1 is SGDLS, CDR2 YYNGEE. The CDR3 has 15 amino acids. This chain's CDR3 is CASSTTLAVQETQYF. CDR3 bases: TGTGCCAGCAGCACAACCCTGGCAGTCCAAGAGACCCAGTACTTC. Full variable domain (rest looked up from reference TRBV9 and TRBJ2-5): DSGVTQTPKHLITATGQRVTLRCSPRSGDLSVYWYQQSLDQGLQFLIQYYNGEERAKGNILERFSAQQFPDLHSELNLSSLELGDSALYFCASSTTLAVQETQYFGPGTRLLVL.

The chain recombines TRBV9 with TRBJ2-1; 12 bases are a match to TRBD2. V shed 1 base, J shed 3 bases, and the junction held 8 bases outside the gene matches. Germline V CDR1 and CDR2: SGDLS, YYNGEE. The CDR3 sequence is 18 residues long. The CDR3 reads CASSVTWATSGGYNEQFF. DNA for the CDR3: TGTGCCAGCAGCGTAACCTGGGCGACTAGCGGGGGCTACAATGAGCAGTTCTTC.

V and J are TRBV28 and TRBJ2-7; the D gene is possibly TRBD2 (5 bases). CDR3 length: 15 amino acids. Trimming pared 1 base from V and 1 base from J, leaving 11 bases between. Germline V gene sequence: CDR1 MDHEN, CDR2 SYDVKM. The CDR3 protein is CASSLFRGESYEQYF. CDR3 DNA: TGTGCCAGCAGTTTATTCCGTGGGGAGTCCTACGAGCAGTACTTC.

The chain recombines TRBV9 with TRBJ2-3; TRBD2 aligns across 13 bases. Trimming at V came to 4 bases and at J to 2 bases, leaving 7 bases not matched to a gene. The CDR3 covers 17 residues. Germline V lookup: CDR1 SGDLS, CDR2 YYNGEE. CDR3 in amino acids: CASSLSGTSGVTDTQYF. CDR3 coding DNA: TGTGCCAGCAGCCTCTCCGGGACTAGCGGGGTCACAGATACGCAGTATTTT.

The V gene is TRBV5-1, the J gene TRBJ2-7, with D possibly being TRBD1 (6 bases). CDR1 is SGHRS and CDR2 is YFSETQ in the germline V gene. V lost 7 bases and J 1 base, leaving 9 bases between the germline ends. There are 12 residues in the CDR3. The CDR3 coding sequence is TGCGCCAGCTCAGGGGTTTCCTACGAGCAGTACTTC. This encodes CASSGVSYEQYF.

The V gene is TRBV27, the J gene TRBJ2-7, with D maybe TRBD2 (6 bases). Deletions cut 4 bases from V and 3 bases from J, with 16 bases between. This CDR3 has 15 amino acids. CDR1 is MNHEY and CDR2 is SMNVEV in the germline V gene (reference sequence). The CDR3 reads CASSSGTARGYEQYF. As DNA, the CDR3 is TGTGCCAGCAGTTCAGGGACTGCCCGCGGCTACGAGCAGTACTTC.

The chain links TRBV5-6 to TRBJ2-2; 9 bases align to TRBD1. Germline V gene data show CDR1 as SGHDT and CDR2 as YYEEEE. The CDR3 runs 16 residues. Trimming took 4 bases from V and 1 from J; bases not matched to a gene: 5. The chain's CDR3 is CASSPGTGRNTGELFF. For the CDR3, the DNA is TGTGCCAGCAGCCCGGGGACAGGGCGGAACACCGGGGAGCTGTTTTTT.

As for this clone: One end of the junction varies from germline; a read error may be responsible. The chain is built from TRBV28 and TRBJ2-3, with TRBD2 identical over 15 bases. In germline, CDR1 is MDHEN, CDR2 SYDVKM. The CDR3 contains 15 residues. CDR3 residues: CASSKSTTGTSGGCF. As DNA, the CDR3 is TGTGCCAGCAGTAAGAGCACCACCGGGACTAGCGGGGGGTGTTTT.

CDR3 residues: CASSKIRGYTQYF. The CDR3 nucleotides are TGTGCCAGCAGTAAGATAAGGGGGTATACGCAGTATTTT. The chain joins TRBV28 to TRBJ2-3; a possible D gene is TRBD1 (6 bases). The CDR3 runs to 13 residues. Germline CDR1 is MDHEN and CDR2 is SYDVKM. Trimming removed 5 bases from V and 7 bases from J, with 13 bases in between.